This entry lists 22 T cell receptor beta chains sequenced from one sample in a study of response to subunit inactivated influenza vaccine. TCRdb re-analysed the RT-PCR reads in MiXCR, keeping a single row per CDR3 protein. The data contain more than 550,000 distinct CDR3 sequences, over 9.5% of them singletons. Specimen: PBMCs from blood, collected on the day of vaccination. Receptors originate from a middle-aged man who received an inactivated influenza vaccine.

The chain couples TRBV4-2 to TRBJ2-3; TRBD2 agrees at 11 bases. CDR1 is LGHNA, CDR2 YNFKEQ, per germline. Trimming took 4 bases from V and 5 from J; bases not matched to a gene: 8. CDR3 length: 16 residues. The CDR3 DNA sequence: TGTGCCAGCAGCCCCCTAGCGGGGGGCCGAGAAGATACGCAGTATTTT. Encoded protein: CASSPLAGGREDTQYF.

This clonotype was counted once. The rearrangement uses TRBV7-3 and TRBJ2-1; 8 positions agree with TRBD2. After removal of 5 bases from V and 5 bases from J, the junction contained 11 bases not matched to a gene. Germline CDR1 SGHTA, CDR2 FQGTGA. The CDR3 consists of 16 residues. Written as DNA, the CDR3 is TGTGCCAGCAGCCGCCCAGGGACTAGTGCCAACAATGAGCAGTTCTTC. It encodes CASSRPGTSANNEQFF.

This chain joins TRBV6-1 and TRBJ1-2; D call uncertain. V was pared by 6 bases and J by 3 bases, with 17 bases between. Germline values: CDR1 MNHNS, CDR2 SASEGT. The CDR3 has 15 amino acids. CDR3 bases: TGTGCCAGCAGCCAATGGGCAGGCTCTGACTATGGCTACACCTTC. Amino acids: CASSQWAGSDYGYTF.

The chain is built from TRBV4-2 and TRBJ2-5; 12 nucleotides match TRBD1. CDR3 size: 16 residues. Germline V gives CDR1 LGHNA, CDR2 YNFKEQ. V was pared by 3 bases and J by 6 bases, with 8 bases of the junction left unmatched. CDR3 nucleotide sequence: TGTGCCAGCAGCCATGCCGGGACAGGGGGCCGAAAGACCCAGTACTTC. It codes for CASSHAGTGGRKTQYF.

The chain couples TRBV7-2 to TRBJ2-5; no clear D. The CDR3 sequence is 15 residues long. The V end was cut by 5 bases, the J end by 2 bases, with 15 bases between. Looked up from germline, CDR1 is SGHTA and CDR2 is FQGNSA. The CDR3 DNA sequence: TGTGCCAGCAGCCGAAAACGGACCACTCAAGAGACCCAGTACTTC. Its translation is CASSRKRTTQETQYF.

This sequence joins TRBV5-4 and TRBJ2-7; D unresolved. This CDR3 contains 12 residues. The V gene's germline CDR1 is SGHNT and CDR2 YYREEE (reference sequence). Trimming pared 2 bases from V and 2 bases from J, leaving 5 bases between. The CDR3 DNA is TGTGCCAGCAGCTTTCAAACCTACGAGCAGTACTTC. Amino acid sequence: CASSFQTYEQYF.

This clonotype was seen more than once but under ten times. V usage is TRBV18 and J usage is TRBJ1-1; D remains ambiguous. Trimming removed 6 bases at V and 6 bases at J, with 11 bases between. The germline V gene has CDR1 KGHSH and CDR2 LQKENI. There are 12 residues in the CDR3. The CDR3 nucleotides read TGTGCCAGCTCTGCACCGGGCGCTGAAGCTTTCTTT. This encodes CASSAPGAEAFF.

Note on this clonotype: The CDR3 carries no conserved terminal phenylalanine or tryptophan, so it likely arises from a read error. It is unclear where the CDR3 begins or ends on the DNA, so no DNA is shown, and the CDR3 is as TCRdb lists it. The chain recombines TRBV1 with TRBJ2-2; the DNA was not used to check the table's D call, TRBD1. TRBV1 is listed as a pseudogene. The CDR3 comprises 13 residues, both ends counted. The CDR3 reads CTSSQDTALESYR.

This clonotype has a handful of counts. The rearrangement uses TRBV7-3 and TRBJ2-3; TRBD2 matches at 8 bases. Trimming at V came to 4 bases and at J to 1 base, leaving 13 bases not matched to a gene. Germline CDR1 SGHTA, CDR2 FQGTGA. CDR3 length: 18 amino acids. The DNA for the CDR3 is TGTGCCAGCAGCTCCCAACCGGGACTAGTCTCGGGCACAGATACGCAGTATTTT. Amino acid sequence: CASSSQPGLVSGTDTQYF. Filled out from reference TRBV7-3 and TRBJ2-3, the complete variable domain reads GAGVSQTPSNKVTEKGKYVELRCDPISGHTALYWYRQSLGQGPEFLIYFQGTGAADDSGLPNDRFFAVRPEGSVSTLKIQRTERGDSAVYLCASSSQPGLVSGTDTQYFGPGTRLTVL.

The V call is TRBV18, the J call TRBJ2-3, with D unresolved. Trimming took 6 bases from V and 4 from J, leaving 14 bases between them. Per the germline V gene, CDR1 is KGHSH and CDR2 is LQKENI. This CDR3 has 14 residues. In nucleotides, the CDR3 is TGTGCCAGCTCCCCCGGTCTCGGCCCAGATACGCAGTATTTT. This sequence encodes CASSPGLGPDTQYF.

As DNA, the CDR3 is TGTGCCAGCAGTACACGGGACAGCACAGATACGCAGTATTTT. As protein: CASSTRDSTDTQYF. The V gene is TRBV27, the J gene TRBJ2-3, with D tentatively TRBD1 or TRBD2 (5 bases each). Trimming shortened V by 5 bases and J by 0 bases, and 9 bases separated the two germline ends. The germline V gene encodes CDR1 MNHEY and CDR2 SMNVEV (reference sequence). This CDR3 region has 14 residues.

CDR3 sequence: CASSQVTGAKNIQYF. CDR3 nucleotides: TGCGCCAGCAGCCAAGTTACGGGTGCCAAAAACATTCAGTACTTC. The rearrangement links TRBV4-1 to TRBJ2-4, with unresolved D. This CDR3 has 15 residues. Germline V CDR1 and CDR2: MGHRA, YSYEKL. Between the trimmed V and J ends, which lost 1 base and 1 base, there was a span of 8 bases.

This clonotype showed up just a few times. V is TRBV10-3 and J is TRBJ2-7; TRBD1 or TRBD2 may be the D gene (5 bases each). Germline V CDR1 and CDR2: ENHRY, SYGVKD. V dropped 2 bases and J dropped 5 bases, with 16 bases sitting between them. The CDR3 covers 15 residues. The CDR3 nucleotides are TGTGCCATCAGTGAGCCATTTCCGGGACCAAACGAGCAGTACTTC. Its protein product is CAISEPFPGPNEQYF.

This clonotype was recorded many times. The chain joins TRBV5-6 to TRBJ2-7; unclear D gene. CDR1 and CDR2 from the germline V gene are SGHDT and YYEEEE. The CDR3 totals 14 residues. V was clipped by 2 bases and J by 0 bases, with 9 bases between them. CDR3: CASSLHGSSYEQYF. The CDR3 DNA is TGTGCCAGCAGCTTACACGGAAGCTCCTACGAGCAGTACTTC. Full variable domain (missing parts from reference TRBV5-6 and TRBJ2-7): DAGVTQSPTHLIKTRGQQVTLRCSPKSGHDTVSWYQQALGQGPQFIFQYYEEEERQRGNFPDRFSGHQFPNYSSELNVNALLLGDSALYLCASSLHGSSYEQYFGPGTRLTVT.

There are many counts of this clonotype. The V and J genes are TRBV12-3 or TRBV12-4 and TRBJ2-1, with TRBD1 matching 7 bases. Losses at the gene ends were 6 bases for V and 2 bases for J; bases not matched to a gene: 1. The CDR3 length is 13 residues. CDR3 residues: CASRQGAYNEQFF. In DNA form, the CDR3 reads TGTGCCAGCAGGCAGGGGGCCTACAATGAGCAGTTCTTC.

This clonotype was detected many times. The chain recombines TRBV3-1 with TRBJ2-3, with D perhaps TRBD2 (6 bases). This CDR3 is built from 15 residues. V lost 0 bases and J lost 4, with 11 bases in between. The germline V gene has CDR1 LGHDT and CDR2 YNNKEL (reference sequence). In DNA form, the CDR3 reads TGTGCCAGCAGCCAAGATCCCGGGGGTGCAGATACGCAGTATTTT. Residues: CASSQDPGGADTQYF.

This chain joins TRBV7-8 and TRBJ1-5, with no clear D. The CDR3 is 18 residues long. Trimming stripped 1 base from V and 0 bases from J, with 16 bases between. Germline V gives CDR1 SGHVS, CDR2 FQNEAQ. The CDR3: CASSLVGLWLTSNQPQHF. For the CDR3, the DNA is TGTGCCAGCAGCTTAGTAGGCCTTTGGCTGACTAGCAATCAGCCCCAGCATTTT.

This clonotype was counted between two and nine times. The genes are TRBV28 and TRBJ2-5; 7 nucleotides align to TRBD1. Germline V CDR1 and CDR2: MDHEN, SYDVKM. CDR3 length: 17 amino acids. Unmatched junction bases numbered 16, after V lost 4 bases and J lost 5 bases. In DNA, the CDR3 is TGTGCCAGCAGTTCCCTTGAGGGGGCGAATTCTCGGGAGACCCAGTACTTC. This sequence encodes CASSSLEGANSRETQYF.

This clonotype appeared once. J is TRBJ2-3 and V is TRBV7-2, with 9 bases matching TRBD1. The V and J ends lost 5 bases and 9 bases, in that order; junction bases with no gene match: 9. The CDR3 consists of 14 residues. Per the germline V gene, CDR1 is SGHTA and CDR2 is FQGNSA. CDR3 sequence: CASSGRTGDDTQYF. CDR3 nucleotide sequence: TGTGCCAGCAGCGGACGGACAGGGGACGACACGCAGTATTTT.

This clonotype showed up just a few times. V and J are TRBV20-1 and TRBJ2-1, with TRBD2 matching over 8 bases. CDR3 size: 15 residues. Germline V gene lookup returns CDR1 DFQATT and CDR2 SNEGSKA (reference sequence). The V segment lost 3 bases and the J segment 3 bases; nucleotides outside the gene matches: 7. The CDR3 nucleotides are TGCAGTGCTAGGCCCGGGACTAGGAGCTACAATGAGCAGTTCTTC. Translated: CSARPGTRSYNEQFF.

This clonotype was counted at least ten times. The rearrangement uses TRBV10-3 and TRBJ1-1, with 10 bases identical to TRBD1. This CDR3 has 13 amino acids. Germline CDR1 reads ENHRY; CDR2 reads SYGVKD. V was clipped by 10 bases and J by 3 bases; unmatched bases: 5. The CDR3 sequence: CATRQGADTEAFF. CDR3 DNA sequence: TGTGCCACCAGACAGGGGGCGGACACTGAAGCTTTCTTT.

This clonotype appeared a few times. A read error is possible here, since a much larger clone lies one base away. This chain links TRBV20-1 with TRBJ2-3; weak D call: TRBD2 (6 bases). Germline V lookup: CDR1 DFQATT, CDR2 SNEGSKA (reference sequence). The CDR3 extends over 15 amino acids. The CDR3: CSAEDIYTSIDTQYF. In nucleotides, the CDR3 is TGCAGTGCGGAGGACATTTATACTAGCATAGATACGCAGTATTTT.